These 28 T cell receptor beta chains share one sample of origin, sequenced in a study of T cells after posttransplantation cyclophosphamide (dated by TCRdb to the mid-2010s). Libraries were built with the immunoSEQ multiplex PCR assay. TCRdb provides this immuneACCESS table in a form limited to in-frame rearrangements. Some clones are lacking; in checked studies, under half of them reflect an unresolved V gene, and why the rest are absent is not known. Across this sample, approximately 27,000 clones were tabulated and none appeared just once. The ten largest clones represent over 1.3% of the sample. The sequenced sample was PBMCs. The origin of the receptors is a man aged 50 to 60 in good health, CMV-negative, and a related stem cell transplant donor.

This clone was counted ten times or more. The V and J genes are TRBV7-9 and TRBJ1-2; possible D gene TRBD1, 5 bases. The CDR3 consists of 14 residues. CDR1 is SEHNR, CDR2 FQNEAQ, per germline (reference sequence). Trimming shortened V by 0 bases and J by 2 bases, and 7 bases separated the two germline ends. CDR3 in amino acids: CASSLARQNYGYTF. In DNA form, the CDR3 reads TGTGCCAGCAGCTTAGCACGACAGAACTATGGCTACACCTTC.

This clone was found many times. This CDR3 is CASSLARQGIYGYTF. In DNA form, the CDR3 reads TGTGCCAGCAGCTTAGCAAGACAGGGAATCTATGGCTACACCTTC. This chain connects TRBV7-6 to TRBJ1-2; 7 bases line up with TRBD1. Germline CDR1 is SGHVS and CDR2 is FNYEAQ. CDR3 length: 15 amino acids. V shed 0 bases, J shed 4 bases, and the junction held 5 bases outside the gene matches.

This clone was counted at least ten times. The chain uses TRBV11-3 and TRBJ2-1, with 10 bases aligning to TRBD2. The length of the CDR3 is 14 residues. Losses at the gene ends were 3 bases for V and 9 bases for J; bases not matched to a gene: 5. The germline gives CDR1 SGHNT, CDR2 YENEEA. This CDR3 reads CASSLSGGAGEQFF. DNA for the CDR3: TGTGCCAGCAGCTTGAGCGGGGGGGCCGGTGAGCAGTTCTTC.

This clone was detected ten times or more. This chain connects TRBV11-1 to TRBJ2-1, with a weak D call TRBD2 (5 bases). Between the trimmed V and J ends, which lost 4 bases and 1 base, there was a span of 14 bases. Germline CDR1 and CDR2: SGHAT and FQDESV (reference sequence). The CDR3 consists of 16 residues. The CDR3 region has the DNA TGTGCCAGCAGCTCCAGCGGAGCTGTTTCCTACAATGAGCAGTTCTTC. Residues: CASSSSGAVSYNEQFF.

This clone was seen many times. Here the CDR3 reads CASSSANLAKNIQYF. The CDR3 DNA is TGTGCCAGCTCATCAGCGAATCTAGCCAAAAACATTCAGTACTTC. The gene calls are TRBV18 and TRBJ2-4; D is ambiguous. There are 15 residues in the CDR3. The germline V and J ends were trimmed by 5 bases and 0 bases, with 11 bases remaining between them. Germline CDR1 reads KGHSH; CDR2 reads LQKENI.

This clone has a count of ten or more. The gene calls are TRBV10-1 and TRBJ1-2, with a weak D call TRBD1 (5 bases). The germline gives CDR1 WNHNN, CDR2 SYGVQD (reference sequence). The CDR3 totals 13 residues. The V gene lost 5 bases and the J gene lost 8 bases, with 15 bases spanning the gap. The CDR3, as DNA: TGCGCCAGCAGTCCTGACAGAATATCCGGCTACACCTTC. It encodes CASSPDRISGYTF.

This clone was observed at least ten times. The chain has TRBV6-1 and TRBJ1-1; D uncertain. The germline gives CDR1 MNHNS, CDR2 SASEGT. This CDR3 spans 13 amino acids. V lost 3 bases to trimming and J lost 7 bases, with 12 bases between them. CDR3 bases: TGTGCCAGCAGTGAGATTTCGGCGGTTGAAGCTTTCTTT. Translation gives CASSEISAVEAFF.

This clone occurred many times. CDR3 nucleotide sequence: TGTGCCAGCAGCTCTCGGACAGATTATGGCTACACCTTC. It translates to CASSSRTDYGYTF. The chain is built from TRBV7-3 and TRBJ1-2; possible D gene TRBD1, 6 bases. Per the germline V gene, CDR1 is SGHTA and CDR2 is FQGTGA. This CDR3 is built from 13 residues. Trimming left V 4 bases short and J 5 bases short, with 11 bases between.

There are many counts of this clone. This sequence joins TRBV6-5 and TRBJ1-2, with TRBD1 matching 7 bases. The V segment lost 7 bases and the J segment 7 bases; nucleotides outside the gene matches: 15. The CDR3 runs 15 residues. CDR1 and CDR2 (germline): MNHEY, SVGAGI. Here the CDR3 reads CASTQNPGGIGGYTF. The CDR3 DNA reads TGTGCCAGCACCCAGAATCCAGGGGGTATTGGTGGCTACACCTTC.

This clone was counted many times. The J gene is TRBJ2-7, the V gene TRBV27, with 10 bases aligning to TRBD2. There are 15 residues in the CDR3. Germline values: CDR1 MNHEY, CDR2 SMNVEV (reference sequence). With V trimmed by 3 bases and J by 3 bases, 5 bases remained unmatched. DNA of the CDR3: TGTGCCAGCAGTTTTGAAGCGGGAGGGATCTACGAGCAGTACTTC. It specifies CASSFEAGGIYEQYF.

This clone was detected ten times or more. The rearrangement links TRBV4-1 to TRBJ2-7; 7 bases match TRBD1. The CDR3 consists of 15 residues. Germline trimming cut 0 bases from V and 3 bases from J; bases unmatched to any gene: 5. Germline CDR1 and CDR2: MGHRA and YSYEKL. CDR3 region: CASSQDMQGDYEQYF. The CDR3 DNA is TGCGCCAGCAGCCAAGATATGCAGGGGGACTACGAGCAGTACTTC.

This clone has a count of ten or more. J is TRBJ2-2 and V is TRBV9; D call uncertain. The CDR3 sequence is 14 residues long. Trimming removed 2 bases at V and 1 base at J, with 6 bases between. The germline gives CDR1 SGDLS, CDR2 YYNGEE. CDR3 sequence: CASSVSGNTGELFF. The CDR3 DNA follows: TGTGCCAGCAGCGTCTCAGGGAACACCGGGGAGCTGTTTTTT.

This clone was counted ten times or more. This rearrangement joins TRBV11-3 to TRBJ1-1; D not resolved. Trimming took 1 base from V and 1 from J, leaving 4 bases between them. This CDR3 spans 13 amino acids. The germline CDR1 and CDR2 sequences are SGHNT and YENEEA. CDR3 coding DNA: TGTGCCAGCAGCTTAGGGCAGAACACTGAAGCTTTCTTT. Amino acid sequence: CASSLGQNTEAFF. The variable domain in full, completed from reference TRBV11-3 and TRBJ1-1, reads EAGVVQSPRYKIIEKKQPVAFWCNPISGHNTLYWYLQNLGQGPELLIRYENEEAVDDSQLPKDRFSAERLKGVDSTLKIQPAELGDSAVYLCASSLGQNTEAFFGQGTRLTVV.

In this sample, this clone turned up many times. The chain links TRBV6-1 to TRBJ2-7, with 7 bases that match TRBD1. The V gene's germline CDR1 is MNHNS and CDR2 SASEGT. Trimming cost V 7 bases and J 4 bases; bases outside gene matches: 7. This CDR3 region has 13 residues. CDR3 nucleotide sequence: TGTGCCAGCACGCGACAGGGTAGTTACGAGCAGTACTTC. Translated, it gives CASTRQGSYEQYF.

This clone was picked up many times. This sequence joins TRBV11-3 and TRBJ1-1; D not certain. The CDR3 runs 16 residues. Germline lookup yields CDR1 SGHNT and CDR2 YENEEA. V was trimmed by 5 bases and J by 6 bases, leaving 22 bases between them. The CDR3 sequence is CASSIPSGRKIAEAFF. As DNA, the CDR3 is TGTGCCAGCAGCATACCAAGTGGCAGGAAAATCGCTGAAGCTTTCTTT.

This clone was counted ten times or more. The chain recombines TRBV10-2 with TRBJ2-7, with 7 bases matching TRBD2. This CDR3 is built from 12 residues. Germline CDR1 and CDR2: WSHSY and SAAADI. V was clipped by 8 bases and J by 2 bases; unmatched bases: 3. The CDR3 nucleotides read TGCGCCAGCGGGGGGGATACCTACGAGCAGTACTTC. Amino acid sequence: CASGGDTYEQYF.

This clone appeared a few times. The rearrangement uses TRBV18 and TRBJ2-5, with a tentative D call TRBD2 (6 bases). Deletions cut 0 bases from V and 6 bases from J, with 11 bases between. The CDR3 is 14 residues long. CDR1 and CDR2 (germline): KGHSH, LQKENI. This chain's CDR3 is CASSPPGGSQTQYF. The CDR3 DNA reads TGTGCCAGCTCACCACCGGGAGGTTCCCAGACCCAGTACTTC.

This clone was observed at least ten times. This sequence joins TRBV7-9 and TRBJ2-7; D remains ambiguous. Germline lookup yields CDR1 SEHNR and CDR2 FQNEAQ (reference sequence). V shed 7 bases and J shed 2 bases, with 12 bases lying between them. The CDR3 is made up of 13 amino acids. The CDR3 DNA is TGTGCCAGCACCCTTCTTTCTCCCTACGAGCAGTACTTC. It codes for CASTLLSPYEQYF.

This clone was picked up many times. The chain has TRBV28 and TRBJ1-5; 7 bases are a match to TRBD1. The CDR3 spans 14 residues. The J segment lost 5 bases and the V segment lost 5 bases, leaving 6 bases of the junction unmatched. Germline CDR1 MDHEN, CDR2 SYDVKM. The CDR3 DNA reads TGTGCCAGCAGTGGGGGACAGTCCCATCAGCCCCAGCATTTT. This codes for CASSGGQSHQPQHF. The complete variable domain, with remaining parts taken from reference TRBV28 and TRBJ1-5, reads DVKVTQSSRYLVKRTGEKVFLECVQDMDHENMFWYRQDPGLGLRLIYFSYDVKMKEKGDIPEGYSVSREKKERFSLILESASTNQTSMYLCASSGGQSHQPQHFGDGTRLSIL.

This rearrangement joins TRBV7-2 to TRBJ2-7; TRBD1 agrees at 9 bases. Germline-derived CDR1 and CDR2 are SGHTA and FQGNSA. The CDR3 extends over 14 amino acids. Germline trimming cut 1 base from V and 5 bases from J; bases unmatched to any gene: 3. Written as DNA, the CDR3 is TGTGCCAGCAGCTTAGGGAGGACAGGGGACGAGCAGTACTTC. Translated: CASSLGRTGDEQYF. Filled out from reference TRBV7-2 and TRBJ2-7, the complete variable domain reads GAGVSQSPSNKVTEKGKDVELRCDPISGHTALYWYRQSLGQGLEFLIYFQGNSAPDKSGLPSDRFSAERTGGSVSTLTIQRTQQEDSAVYLCASSLGRTGDEQYFGPGTRLTVT.

At least ten counts were recorded for this clone. The chain combines TRBV9 with TRBJ1-1, with no clear D. From germline, CDR1 is SGDLS and CDR2 YYNGEE. V was shortened by 2 bases and J by 4 bases, with 15 bases between the two germline ends. CDR3 size: 15 residues. CDR3 region: CASSVDHGVGTEAFF. The CDR3 DNA reads TGTGCCAGCAGCGTTGATCACGGGGTGGGCACTGAAGCTTTCTTT.

This clone has ten or more counts. This chain connects TRBV7-9 to TRBJ2-3; 9 bases align to TRBD1. The trim removed 11 bases at V and 5 bases at J, leaving 8 bases unmatched. The CDR3 has 13 residues. From germline, CDR1 is SEHNR and CDR2 FQNEAQ (reference sequence). DNA of the CDR3: TGTGCCGGACACAGGGGGCAGGGAGATACGCAGTATTTT. Protein: CAGHRGQGDTQYF.

This clone showed up many times. This chain links TRBV6-1 with TRBJ1-1; TRBD1 is a possible D gene (5 bases). V was cut by 6 bases and J by 5 bases, with 13 bases left in between. The V gene's germline CDR1 is MNHNS and CDR2 SASEGT. The CDR3 extends over 13 amino acids. The CDR3, as DNA: TGTGCCAGCAGGGAGCAGGGAGGGACTGAAGCTTTCTTT. This encodes CASREQGGTEAFF.

This clone was recorded at least ten times. The chain couples TRBV6-5 to TRBJ2-1; 9 bases map to TRBD1. CDR3 length: 15 amino acids. The V segment lost 6 bases and the J segment 8 bases; nucleotides outside the gene matches: 11. Germline V gene data show CDR1 as MNHEY and CDR2 as SVGAGI. The CDR3 spells CASSNTGGVVHEQFF. The CDR3 nucleotides read TGTGCCAGCAGCAATACAGGGGGCGTTGTTCATGAGCAGTTCTTC.

This clone was detected ten times or more. The chain uses TRBV6-5 and TRBJ2-3; maybe TRBD2 (5 bases). This CDR3 has 13 residues. The germline CDR1 and CDR2 sequences are MNHEY and SVGAGI. Trimming removed 5 bases at V and 4 bases at J, with 10 bases between. CDR3 loop: CASSRGFADTQYF. DNA for the CDR3: TGTGCCAGCAGTCGAGGGTTCGCAGATACGCAGTATTTT.

This clone was seen ten or more times. This chain links TRBV25-1 with TRBJ2-7, with 14 bases identical to TRBD2. CDR3 size: 15 residues. Trimming cost V 7 bases and J 4 bases; bases outside gene matches: 6. Per the germline V gene, CDR1 is MGHDK and CDR2 is SYGVNS. The CDR3 DNA sequence: TGTGCCAGCACCCCAGGACTAGCGGGAGGATACGAGCAGTACTTC. Its protein product is CASTPGLAGGYEQYF.

This clone occurred many times. The chain has TRBV21-1 and TRBJ2-3; the listed D gene, TRBD2, was not tested against the DNA. TRBV21-1 is classified as a pseudogene. This CDR3 has 15 amino acids. This CDR3 is CASSPTSGSEDTQYF. In DNA, the CDR3 is TGTGCCAGCAGCCCGACTAGCGGGAGCGAAGATACGCAGTATTTT.

In its sample, this clone was seen many times. The CDR3 coding sequence is TGCGCCAGCAGCGACGGGACAGCCTTTCTGGAGACCCAGTACTTC. Its protein is CASSDGTAFLETQYF. The genes are TRBV5-1 and TRBJ2-5; 7 bases map to TRBD1. CDR1 SGHRS and CDR2 YFSETQ come from the germline V gene. This CDR3 has 15 amino acids. V shed 4 bases and J 5 bases; nucleotides not matched to a gene: 11.